This note documents a single TCR beta chain sequence. Its antigen is still unknown. TCRdb passed the reads through MiXCR, listing each CDR3 protein once. The profile covers about 530,000 distinct CDR3 sequences, with approximately 26% appearing a single time and 13% taken by the ten largest. This sample is drawn from a study of T cell repertoires in cytomegalovirus infection. Study overall: Public TCR beta signatures were indicative of both CMV infection and a matching HLA type.

This CDR3 is built from 17 residues. The germline V gene encodes CDR1 SGHVS and CDR2 FNYEAQ. V lost 0 bases to trimming and J lost 4 bases; unmatched junction nucleotides: 6. General study points: HLA-C-restricted CMV-specific TCR beta clonotypes were dominant in the ex vivo response. Using cumulative public TCR beta family frequency, the authors identified those who carried CMV together with the relevant HLA.

The specimen was PBMCs. The clonotype comes from a human donor in good health (CMV status not recorded). Some clones in this sample may be carry-over from other donors' samples. The V gene is TRBV7-6, the J gene TRBJ2-3, with 11 nucleotides matching TRBD2. The CDR3 DNA reads TGTGCCAGCAGCTTAGCCTCGTCTAGCGGGAGGTCAGATACGCAGTATTTT. Protein product: CASSLASSSGRSDTQYF.